One and the same sample provided the 21 T cell receptor beta chains below, sequenced in a study of T cell responses to AZD1222 COVID-19 vaccine. Data came from immunoSEQ multiplex PCR; TCRdb stores just in-frame clones and leaves some out. This sample yields 100,000 to 150,000 clones, of which roughly 93% are seen a single time; approximately 0.98% belongs to the top ten. Specimen: peripheral blood, collected 28 days after the second AZD1222 dose. These receptors were collected from an adult who received the AZD1222 COVID-19 vaccine.

The chain combines TRBV20-1 with TRBJ1-2; unclear D gene. Trimming took 3 bases from V and 4 from J, leaving 6 bases between them. There are 11 residues in the CDR3. Germline V lookup: CDR1 DFQATT, CDR2 SNEGSKA (reference sequence). CDR3 protein: CSARRAYGYTF. For the CDR3, the DNA is TGCAGTGCTAGGCGGGCCTATGGCTACACCTTC.

This chain links TRBV5-1 with TRBJ1-3; D is perhaps TRBD1 (6 bases). This CDR3 has 15 amino acids. The ends were cut back, 3 bases at V and 2 bases at J, with 12 bases in the middle. Germline CDR1 SGHRS, CDR2 YFSETQ. Written as DNA, the CDR3 is TGCGCCAGCAGCTCGCAAGGGGGTCCTGGAAACACCATATATTTT. It encodes CASSSQGGPGNTIYF.

The genes are TRBV28 and TRBJ1-2; no definite D call. V lost 2 bases to trimming and J lost 2 bases, with 18 bases between them. The CDR3 sequence is 17 residues long. Germline loops: CDR1 MDHEN, CDR2 SYDVKM. The CDR3 sequence: CASSLILMRHQNYGYTF. As DNA, the CDR3 is TGTGCCAGCAGTTTAATCCTTATGCGGCATCAAAACTATGGCTACACCTTC.

The rearrangement joins TRBV5-6 to TRBJ2-5; 7 bases match TRBD1. The CDR3 runs 13 residues. Germline V lookup: CDR1 SGHDT, CDR2 YYEEEE. J was trimmed by 3 bases and V by 4 bases; bases with no gene match: 3. The CDR3 region has the DNA TGTGCCAGCAGCCCCGGGACAGAAGAGACCCAGTACTTC. Its translation: CASSPGTEETQYF.

The chain has TRBV11-2 and TRBJ2-1; D may match TRBD1 or TRBD2 (5 bases each). This CDR3 has 13 residues. V was trimmed by 0 bases and J by 9 bases, leaving 9 bases between them. CDR1 is SGHAT and CDR2 is FQNNGV in the germline V gene. The CDR3 DNA is TGTGCCAGCAGCTTAGAGCCAGGGAGTGAGCAGTTCTTC. It translates to CASSLEPGSEQFF.

This clone was observed a handful of times. The V and J genes are TRBV12-5 and TRBJ1-5, with D hard to call. This CDR3 is 14 amino acids long. Trimming took 1 base from V and 5 from J, leaving 9 bases between them. The germline V gene has CDR1 LGHNT and CDR2 FRNRAP. CDR3 protein: CASGLGNQDQPQHF. The CDR3 DNA reads TGTGCTAGTGGTTTGGGCAACCAGGATCAGCCCCAGCATTTT.

The rearrangement links TRBV30 to TRBJ1-6; 9 bases fit TRBD1. Germline-derived CDR1 and CDR2 are GTSNPN and SVGIG (reference sequence). V lost 2 bases, J lost 7 bases, and 6 bases stayed unmatched. The CDR3 has 15 amino acids. The CDR3: CAWSSTGGTNSPLHF. CDR3 nucleotide sequence: TGTGCCTGGAGTTCAACAGGGGGCACAAATTCACCCCTCCACTTT.

The chain uses TRBV3-1 (or the pseudogene TRBV3-2) and TRBJ1-2; no clear D gene. This CDR3 has 13 residues. The germline CDR1 and CDR2 sequences are LGHDT and YNNKEL (reference sequence). Trimming removed 4 bases at V and 6 bases at J, with 12 bases between. CDR3 region: CASSPYGQDGYTF. CDR3 in DNA: TGTGCCAGCAGCCCCTACGGGCAGGATGGCTACACCTTC.

The chain carries TRBV5-8 and TRBJ2-7; maybe TRBD1 (6 bases). From germline, CDR1 is SGHTS and CDR2 YDEGEE. The CDR3 contains 15 residues. The V end was cut by 8 bases, the J end by 0 bases, with 18 bases between. CDR3 bases: TGTGCCAGTTCCCCGAGGGGGATGACCTCCTACGAGCAGTACTTC. It encodes CASSPRGMTSYEQYF.

The V call is TRBV2, the J call TRBJ1-1; the D gene is possibly TRBD1 (5 bases). There are 12 residues in the CDR3. The germline V gene has CDR1 SNHLY and CDR2 FYNNEI. V lost 3 bases, J lost 10 bases, and 12 bases lay in between. The CDR3 loop is CASSEGGERAFF. CDR3 DNA: TGTGCCAGCAGTGAGGGGGGGGAACGAGCTTTCTTT.

The rearrangement uses TRBV5-1 and TRBJ2-7; D gene uncertain. This CDR3 comprises 13 residues. Germline V gene sequence: CDR1 SGHRS, CDR2 YFSETQ. V lost 0 bases and J 1 base, leaving 5 bases between the germline ends. The CDR3 spells CASSLEGSYEQYF. CDR3 DNA sequence: TGCGCCAGCAGCTTGGAAGGTTCCTACGAGCAGTACTTC.

This chain connects TRBV7-9 to TRBJ1-6; 8 nucleotides line up with TRBD1. The V gene's germline CDR1 is SEHNR and CDR2 FQNEAQ (reference sequence). CDR3 size: 16 residues. V was pared by 7 bases and J by 7 bases, with 12 bases of the junction left unmatched. CDR3 bases: TGTGCCAGCACCCAAAGTGGGGCAGGGGGCAATTCACCCCTCCACTTT. This translates into CASTQSGAGGNSPLHF.

The chain recombines TRBV7-9 with TRBJ1-5; the match to TRBD1 covers 7 bases. This CDR3 contains 13 residues. Germline assignment: CDR1 SEHNR and CDR2 FQNEAQ (reference sequence). The V gene end was trimmed by 5 bases and the J gene end by 5 bases; junction bases not matched to a gene: 3. The CDR3 here is CASSRQGDQPQHF. The CDR3 DNA reads as TGTGCCAGCAGCCGACAGGGTGATCAGCCCCAGCATTTT.

This rearrangement joins TRBV4-2 to TRBJ2-1; a weak D match, TRBD2 (6 bases). This CDR3 spans 18 amino acids. Germline V gene data show CDR1 as LGHNA and CDR2 as YNFKEQ. With 0 bases removed from V and 9 bases from J, the gap between germline ends came to 24 bases. The CDR3 protein is CASSQDPGGGSGVGEQFF. The CDR3 DNA follows: TGTGCCAGCAGCCAAGATCCCGGTGGGGGGTCGGGAGTCGGTGAGCAGTTCTTC.

This chain uses TRBV2 with TRBJ1-5; D uncertain. Trimming shortened V by 5 bases and J by 7 bases, and 24 bases separated the two germline ends. CDR1 SNHLY and CDR2 FYNNEI come from the germline V gene. The CDR3 is 17 amino acids. Here the CDR3 DNA reads TGTGCCAGCAGTCTCCACATTATTAAGCCCAGGACGCAGCCCCAGCATTTT. This codes for CASSLHIIKPRTQPQHF. The whole variable domain, remainder taken from reference TRBV2 and TRBJ1-5, is EPEVTQTPSHQVTQMGQEVILRCVPISNHLYFYWYRQILGQKVEFLVSFYNNEISEKSEIFDDQFSVERPDGSNFTLKIRSTKLEDSAMYFCASSLHIIKPRTQPQHFGDGTRLSIL.

This sequence joins TRBV5-1 and TRBJ1-1; weak D call: TRBD1 (5 bases). The germline V and J ends were trimmed by 5 bases and 4 bases, with 12 bases remaining between them. The CDR3 is 13 amino acids. The germline V gene has CDR1 SGHRS and CDR2 YFSETQ. Here the CDR3 reads CASRARVGTEAFF. CDR3 DNA sequence: TGCGCCAGCAGGGCCAGGGTGGGCACTGAAGCTTTCTTT.

Concerning this clone itself: Within the sample, other DNA sequences also encode this same CDR3. V is TRBV9 and J is TRBJ2-3, with 9 nucleotides matching TRBD2. Germline V gives CDR1 SGDLS, CDR2 YYNGEE. Unmatched junction bases numbered 4, after V lost 0 bases and J lost 2 bases. This CDR3 has 16 residues. The DNA for the CDR3 is TGTGCCAGCAGCGTAGGACTAGCGGATAACACAGATACGCAGTATTTT. This sequence encodes CASSVGLADNTDTQYF.

The J gene is TRBJ1-1, the V gene TRBV6-1; a weak D match, TRBD1 (5 bases). V lost 1 base and J lost 9, with 15 bases in between. The CDR3 spans 14 residues. Germline loops: CDR1 MNHNS, CDR2 SASEGT. The DNA of the CDR3 is TGTGCCAGCAGTGAAGTGGGGGGGTCGAACAAAGCTTTCTTT. As protein: CASSEVGGSNKAFF.

This chain connects TRBV30 to TRBJ1-2; D is perhaps TRBD1 (5 bases). The CDR3 runs to 10 residues. V lost 6 bases and J 11 bases, leaving 13 bases between the germline ends. Germline V CDR1 and CDR2: GTSNPN, SVGIG (reference sequence). CDR3 sequence (DNA): TGTGCCTGCCGGGACCGTTCTTACACCTTC. It specifies CACRDRSYTF.

This chain's CDR3 is CASKRRRTAQETQYF. CDR3 nucleotide sequence: TGCGCCAGCAAAAGGAGGAGGACGGCCCAAGAGACCCAGTACTTC. The rearrangement links TRBV5-1 to TRBJ2-5; D possibly corresponds to TRBD2 (5 bases). This CDR3 is 15 amino acids long. In germline, CDR1 is SGHRS, CDR2 YFSETQ. With 6 bases removed from V and 1 base from J, the gap between germline ends came to 16 bases.

This clone has only a few counts. The V call is TRBV5-1, the J call TRBJ1-2; D gene unclear. The V and J ends lost 4 bases and 2 bases respectively, with 15 bases between them. The germline gives CDR1 SGHRS, CDR2 YFSETQ. CDR3 length: 15 amino acids. The CDR3 sequence: CASSPQRGGNYGYTF. CDR3 coding DNA: TGCGCCAGCAGCCCCCAGCGGGGAGGGAACTATGGCTACACCTTC.